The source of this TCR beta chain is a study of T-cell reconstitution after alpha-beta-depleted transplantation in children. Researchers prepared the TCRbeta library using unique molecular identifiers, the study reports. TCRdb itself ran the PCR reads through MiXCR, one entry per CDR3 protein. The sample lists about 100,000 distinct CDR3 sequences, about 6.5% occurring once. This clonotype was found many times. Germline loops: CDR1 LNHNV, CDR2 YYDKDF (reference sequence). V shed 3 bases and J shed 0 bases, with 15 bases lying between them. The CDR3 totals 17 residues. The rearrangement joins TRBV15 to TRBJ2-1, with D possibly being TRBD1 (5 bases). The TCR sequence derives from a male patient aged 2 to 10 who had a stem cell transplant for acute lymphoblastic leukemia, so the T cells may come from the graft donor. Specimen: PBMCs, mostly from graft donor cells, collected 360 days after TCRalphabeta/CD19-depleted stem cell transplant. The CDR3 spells CATSRRTRGSSYNEQFF. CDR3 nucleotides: TGTGCCACCAGCAGGCGTACAAGGGGCAGCTCCTACAATGAGCAGTTCTTC.